Listed here are 30 T cell receptor beta chains from one sample, sequenced in a study of patients and donors after allogeneic stem cell transplantation. MiXCR was run by TCRdb on the RT-PCR reads, yielding one entry per CDR3 protein. This sample has hundreds of thousands of distinct CDR3 sequences, with 15% to 20% found just once. The sample was blood, either unsorted or a sorted T cell fraction (not recorded which). The source of these receptors is a human donor who was either an allogeneic HSCT recipient or a stem cell or donor lymphocyte infusion donor (not recorded which). It is not recorded whose cells these are; they may come from a transplant donor.

The chain couples TRBV19 to TRBJ1-6; TRBD1 might be the D (5 bases). V lost 6 bases and J 7 bases, leaving 13 bases between the germline ends. This CDR3 is built from 14 residues. Germline CDR1 LNHDA, CDR2 SQIVND (reference sequence). The CDR3 DNA reads TGTGCCAGTAGCGGGCAGGGAGGAAATTCACCCCTCCACTTT. It yields the protein CASSGQGGNSPLHF.

This chain connects TRBV2 to TRBJ2-5, with TRBD2 matching over 10 bases. CDR1 and CDR2 (germline): SNHLY, FYNNEI. The CDR3 has 17 amino acids. Trimming removed 6 bases from V and 2 bases from J; junction bases left unmatched: 12. The chain's CDR3 is CASRSSGLAVNQETQYF. The CDR3 DNA is TGTGCCAGCAGGAGCTCAGGACTAGCGGTCAATCAAGAGACCCAGTACTTC.

The chain links TRBV9 to TRBJ2-1, with TRBD1 matching 9 bases. With 3 bases clipped from V and 5 bases from J, the junction kept 9 bases outside the gene matches. CDR1 SGDLS and CDR2 YYNGEE come from the germline V gene. This CDR3 region has 16 residues. CDR3 sequence reads: CASSGNRDRVHNEQFF. CDR3 sequence (DNA): TGTGCCAGCAGCGGAAACCGGGACAGGGTGCACAATGAGCAGTTCTTC.

The genes are TRBV28 and TRBJ1-2, with D tentatively TRBD1 (5 bases). In germline, CDR1 is MDHEN, CDR2 SYDVKM. The CDR3 runs to 12 residues. Trimming removed 1 base at V and 8 bases at J, with 8 bases between. CDR3 loop: CASSLSRQGYTF. The CDR3 region has the DNA TGTGCCAGCAGTTTATCCAGACAGGGCTACACCTTC.

A few counts support this clonotype. The chain couples TRBV5-5 to TRBJ1-2, with D unclear. The CDR3 contains 11 residues. Germline V lookup: CDR1 SGHKS, CDR2 YYEKEE (reference sequence). V was cut by 0 bases and J by 8 bases, with 5 bases left in between. Here the CDR3 DNA reads TGTGCCAGCAGCTTGGACGGCGGCTACACCTTC. Its translation: CASSLDGGYTF.

The J gene is TRBJ2-3, the V gene TRBV7-9; 7 positions agree with TRBD2. The CDR3 has 13 residues. Trimming removed 3 bases from V and 9 bases from J; junction bases left unmatched: 6. Germline values: CDR1 SEHNR, CDR2 FQNEAQ (reference sequence). DNA of the CDR3: TGTGCCAGCAGCTTGGCAATAGCGGGCACGCAGTATTTT. As protein: CASSLAIAGTQYF.

This chain connects TRBV5-1 to TRBJ1-6, with 8 bases lining up with TRBD1. This CDR3 is 14 amino acids long. Losses at the gene ends were 4 bases for V and 8 bases for J; bases not matched to a gene: 5. Germline V lookup: CDR1 SGHRS, CDR2 YFSETQ. CDR3 residues: CASSPGQGHSPLHF. Written as DNA, the CDR3 is TGCGCCAGCAGCCCCGGACAGGGTCATTCACCCCTCCACTTT.

A few counts support this clonotype. The rearrangement links TRBV6-5 to TRBJ1-1, with 7 nucleotides matching TRBD1. This CDR3 has 13 residues. CDR1 and CDR2 from the germline V gene are MNHEY and SVGAGI. With 4 bases clipped from V and 4 bases from J, the junction kept 3 bases outside the gene matches. DNA for the CDR3: TGTGCCAGCAGTTCGACAGGGTTCACTGAAGCTTTCTTT. This sequence encodes CASSSTGFTEAFF.

This clonotype was detected ten times or more. The J gene is TRBJ2-2, the V gene TRBV29-1, with 7 bases lining up with TRBD2. V trimming: 2 bases; J trimming: 2 bases; junction bases outside the gene matches: 2. The germline V gene encodes CDR1 SQVTM and CDR2 ANQGSEA. The CDR3 is 14 amino acids. CDR3 nucleotides: TGCAGCGTTGAACTAGCGGCCAACACCGGGGAGCTGTTTTTT. The encoded protein is CSVELAANTGELFF.

This clonotype was detected ten times or more. V gene TRBV12-3 or TRBV12-4 combines with J gene TRBJ1-2; unclear D gene. V shed 5 bases and J shed 6 bases, with 10 bases lying between them. The CDR3 runs to 12 residues. CDR3 DNA: TGTGCCAGCAGTCGACAAACTAATGGCTACACCTTC. Translated, it gives CASSRQTNGYTF.

This clonotype was seen only a few times. The chain combines TRBV4-1 with TRBJ1-1; the match to TRBD1 covers 8 bases. CDR3 length: 16 residues. Trimming cost V 4 bases and J 0 bases; bases outside gene matches: 7. Germline V gives CDR1 MGHRA, CDR2 YSYEKL. CDR3 DNA sequence: TGCGCCAGCAGCCGTTCGACAGGGGACATGAACACTGAAGCTTTCTTT. This gives the protein CASSRSTGDMNTEAFF.

This sequence joins TRBV7-2 and TRBJ2-5; 7 nucleotides align to TRBD2. The germline V gene encodes CDR1 SGHTA and CDR2 FQGNSA. J gave up 7 bases and V 3 bases, and 11 bases lay outside the gene matches. CDR3 length: 15 residues. CDR3 sequence (DNA): TGTGCCAGCAGCTTCGGAGGGACTAACACGCGGACCCAGTACTTC. Amino acids: CASSFGGTNTRTQYF.

This clonotype was picked up a small number of times. The chain joins TRBV3-1 to TRBJ2-1; 7 nucleotides match TRBD2. V gave up 1 base and J gave up 3 bases; unmatched junction bases: 6. Germline CDR1 is LGHDT and CDR2 is YNNKEL (reference sequence). The CDR3 has 16 amino acids. The chain's CDR3 is CASSQASGAYYNEQFF. The CDR3 DNA follows: TGTGCCAGCAGCCAAGCAAGCGGGGCCTACTACAATGAGCAGTTCTTC.

This sequence joins TRBV5-1 and TRBJ2-2; 8 nucleotides align to TRBD1. Looked up from germline, CDR1 is SGHRS and CDR2 is YFSETQ. This CDR3 comprises 16 residues. V shed 4 bases, J shed 6 bases, and the junction held 11 bases outside the gene matches. CDR3 sequence: CASSTTPDRGAGELFF. CDR3 coding DNA: TGCGCCAGCAGCACCACCCCTGACAGGGGAGCCGGGGAGCTGTTTTTT.

This clonotype was detected only a few times. The V call is TRBV7-2, the J call TRBJ1-2, with TRBD1 identical over 7 bases. The CDR3 sequence is 13 residues long. J gave up 6 bases and V 5 bases, and 6 bases lay outside the gene matches. Per the germline V gene, CDR1 is SGHTA and CDR2 is FQGNSA. CDR3 coding DNA: TGTGCCAGCAGCGTCGGACAGGCTGATGGCTACACCTTC. This codes for CASSVGQADGYTF. Full variable domain (remainder filled in from reference TRBV7-2 and TRBJ1-2): GAGVSQSPSNKVTEKGKDVELRCDPISGHTALYWYRQSLGQGLEFLIYFQGNSAPDKSGLPSDRFSAERTGGSVSTLTIQRTQQEDSAVYLCASSVGQADGYTFGSGTRLTVV.

CDR3 DNA: TGTGCCAGCAGCTTAGCGGCAAGGGCCTACGAGCAGTACTTC. Translated: CASSLAARAYEQYF. The chain recombines TRBV7-6 with TRBJ2-7; D gene uncertain. Germline CDR1 reads SGHVS; CDR2 reads FNYEAQ. V was trimmed by 0 bases and J by 2 bases, leaving 8 bases between them. The CDR3 covers 14 residues.

This clonotype was seen only a few times. The V and J genes are TRBV5-5 and TRBJ2-5; D remains ambiguous. The CDR3 runs 12 residues. Germline values: CDR1 SGHKS, CDR2 YYEKEE (reference sequence). Trimming stripped 4 bases from V and 5 bases from J, with 9 bases between. The CDR3: CASSPFGETQYF. The CDR3 DNA follows: TGTGCCAGCAGCCCCTTCGGGGAGACCCAGTACTTC.

There are a few counts of this clonotype. The CDR3 DNA reads TGTGCCAGCAGCTCCTCTGTAGGGGGCCGGAGCTCCTACGAGCAGTACTTC. Protein product: CASSSSVGGRSSYEQYF. The rearrangement uses TRBV7-8 and TRBJ2-7; TRBD1 matches at 7 bases. V was clipped by 4 bases and J by 0 bases; unmatched bases: 12. This CDR3 comprises 17 residues. The germline V gene encodes CDR1 SGHVS and CDR2 FQNEAQ.

This clonotype showed up just a few times. The chain carries TRBV5-4 and TRBJ1-6, with D tentatively TRBD1 (5 bases). V was shortened by 3 bases and J by 11 bases, with 15 bases between the two germline ends. The germline CDR1 and CDR2 sequences are SGHNT and YYREEE (reference sequence). The CDR3 is made up of 14 amino acids. CDR3 in DNA: TGTGCCAGCAGCTCCTCCCGGGGGATTGCACCCCTCCACTTT. Protein sequence: CASSSSRGIAPLHF.

Ten or more counts support this clonotype. The V call is TRBV10-3, the J call TRBJ2-7, with TRBD2 matching over 7 bases. Germline values: CDR1 ENHRY, CDR2 SYGVKD. This CDR3 comprises 16 residues. Losses at the gene ends were 4 bases for V and 3 bases for J; bases not matched to a gene: 12. The CDR3 here is CAISVGPGRAGYEQYF. As DNA, the CDR3 is TGTGCCATCAGTGTGGGGCCAGGGAGGGCCGGCTACGAGCAGTACTTC.

Many counts were recorded for this clonotype. V is TRBV29-1 and J is TRBJ2-2; 8 bases line up with TRBD1. Germline V gives CDR1 SQVTM, CDR2 ANQGSEA. The length of the CDR3 is 12 residues. J was trimmed by 7 bases and V by 6 bases; bases with no gene match: 4. CDR3 protein: CSVGQGNGELFF. Here the CDR3 DNA reads TGCAGCGTCGGACAGGGTAACGGGGAGCTGTTTTTT.

This chain connects TRBV2 to TRBJ1-3; D call uncertain. Looked up from germline, CDR1 is SNHLY and CDR2 is FYNNEI. CDR3 size: 13 residues. Trimming pared 6 bases from V and 7 bases from J, leaving 13 bases between. This CDR3 reads CASRMGGANTIYF. DNA of the CDR3: TGTGCCAGCAGGATGGGCGGTGCTAACACCATATATTTT.

This clonotype appeared a single time. J is TRBJ2-3 and V is TRBV29-1; 14 bases are shared with TRBD2. This CDR3 is built from 16 residues. With 2 bases clipped from V and 2 bases from J, the junction kept 3 bases outside the gene matches. Germline CDR1 and CDR2: SQVTM and ANQGSEA. The CDR3 bases are TGCAGCGTTGAAACGACTAGCGGGAGGGTCACAGATACGCAGTATTTT. Its translation is CSVETTSGRVTDTQYF.

This clonotype was detected ten times or more. The rearrangement uses TRBV9 and TRBJ2-2; 9 nucleotides match TRBD2. This CDR3 is built from 16 residues. The J segment lost 3 bases and the V segment lost 0 bases, leaving 3 bases of the junction unmatched. CDR1 SGDLS and CDR2 YYNGEE come from the germline V gene. CDR3 bases: TGTGCCAGCAGCGTAGGACTAGCGGAATACACCGGGGAGCTGTTTTTT. Amino acids: CASSVGLAEYTGELFF.

A few counts support this clonotype. The chain is built from TRBV5-1 and TRBJ2-5; 7 nucleotides line up with TRBD1. The germline gives CDR1 SGHRS, CDR2 YFSETQ. CDR3 length: 14 residues. The V gene end was trimmed by 8 bases and the J gene end by 5 bases; junction bases not matched to a gene: 12. CDR3 region: CASYRGAPSETQYF. CDR3 nucleotides: TGCGCCAGTTACAGGGGTGCCCCCAGTGAGACCCAGTACTTC.

The chain is built from TRBV21-1 and TRBJ2-1; the D call of TRBD2 is as the table states it, not checked on the DNA. TRBV21-1 is given as a pseudogene. This CDR3 has 17 residues. CDR3 DNA: TGTGCCAGCAGCGGGACTACAAGAGACAGCTCCTACAATGAGCAGTTCTTC. Translation: CASSGTTRDSSYNEQFF.

This clonotype was counted ten times or more. The chain uses TRBV9 and TRBJ2-5, with D perhaps being TRBD1 or TRBD2 (6 bases each). This CDR3 is 13 amino acids long. Germline V gives CDR1 SGDLS, CDR2 YYNGEE. The V gene lost 0 bases and the J gene lost 5 bases, with 8 bases spanning the gap. In DNA form, the CDR3 reads TGTGCCAGCAGCGTAGTGGGGGGCGAGACCCAGTACTTC. Translating it yields CASSVVGGETQYF.

V gene TRBV20-1 combines with J gene TRBJ1-5, with TRBD1 matching over 8 bases. There are 15 residues in the CDR3. V shed 0 bases and J 2 bases; nucleotides not matched to a gene: 3. Germline V CDR1 and CDR2: DFQATT, SNEGSKA (reference sequence). The CDR3 region is CSAREGGQGNQPQHF. The CDR3 DNA sequence: TGCAGTGCTAGAGAGGGGGGACAGGGCAATCAGCCCCAGCATTTT.

This clonotype turned up a few times. This chain joins TRBV20-1 and TRBJ2-2; no clear D. V lost 3 bases to trimming and J lost 1 base, with 12 bases between them. The CDR3 is 15 residues long. Germline CDR1 and CDR2: DFQATT and SNEGSKA (reference sequence). The CDR3 sequence is CSARSPARNTGELFF. Written as DNA, the CDR3 is TGCAGTGCTAGGTCCCCAGCTAGGAACACCGGGGAGCTGTTTTTT.

This clonotype has only a few counts. The V and J genes are TRBV7-9 and TRBJ1-1, with D unresolved. The CDR3 totals 14 residues. Germline lookup yields CDR1 SEHNR and CDR2 FQNEAQ (reference sequence). Trimming took 6 bases from V and 3 from J, leaving 14 bases between them. CDR3 in DNA: TGTGCCAGCAGGTTTCCCGTGAGGGACACTGAAGCTTTCTTT. It specifies CASRFPVRDTEAFF.